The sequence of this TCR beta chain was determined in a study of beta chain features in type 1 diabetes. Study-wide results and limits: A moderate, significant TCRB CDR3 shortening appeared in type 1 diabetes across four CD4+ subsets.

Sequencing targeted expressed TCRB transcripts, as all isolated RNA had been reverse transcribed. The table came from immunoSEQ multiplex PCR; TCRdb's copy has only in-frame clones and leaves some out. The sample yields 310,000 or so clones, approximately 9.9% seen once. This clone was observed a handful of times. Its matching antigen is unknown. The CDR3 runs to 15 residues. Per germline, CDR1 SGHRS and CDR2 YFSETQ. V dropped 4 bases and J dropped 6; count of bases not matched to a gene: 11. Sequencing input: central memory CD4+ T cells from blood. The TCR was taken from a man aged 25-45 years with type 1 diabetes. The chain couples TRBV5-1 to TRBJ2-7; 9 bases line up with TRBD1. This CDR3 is CASSAPQGATTEQYF. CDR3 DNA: TGCGCCAGCAGCGCACCACAGGGGGCCACCACCGAGCAGTACTTC.